The rows below give T cell receptor beta chains drawn from one sample of a study of blood T cell repertoires in COVID-19. The data were produced by immunoSEQ multiplex PCR, yet TCRdb's version contains in-frame clones alone and is incomplete. The data contain 100,000 to 150,000 clones, about 74% of them singletons. The specimen sequenced was peripheral blood. These receptors were collected from an elderly man with COVID-19, enrolled during active disease. Both conserved end residues are part of each CDR3. The order of the fields is J gene, V gene, D gene, clone size, CDR3 protein, CDR3 DNA. D genes are given only for firm matches. Size values are once, few and many counts, or a class for expanded clones, and some rows have none.

J: TRBJ2-2
V: TRBV5-8
D: TRBD2
size: .
CDR3: CASSLAGLAGVNTGELFF
DNA: TGTGCCAGCAGCTTGGCGGGACTAGCGGGAGTGAACACCGGGGAGCTGTTTTTT

J: TRBJ1-5
V: TRBV15
D: .
size: .
CDR3: CATSRTGNYQPQHF
DNA: TGTGCCACCAGCAGAACAGGGAATTATCAGCCCCAGCATTTT

J: TRBJ1-6
V: TRBV6-4
D: TRBD1
size: .
CDR3: CASSADRVGSPLHF
DNA: TGTGCCAGCAGCGCGGACAGGGTAGGGTCACCCCTCCACTTT

J: TRBJ1-1
V: TRBV9
D: .
size: .
CDR3: CASSLDSYTEAFF
DNA: TGTGCCAGCAGCCTTGACAGTTACACTGAAGCTTTCTTT

J: TRBJ1-1
V: TRBV7-3
D: .
size: .
CDR3: CASSQGRVNTEAFF
DNA: TGTGCCAGCTCCCAAGGGCGGGTGAACACTGAAGCTTTCTTT

J: TRBJ2-7
V: TRBV2
D: TRBD1
size: .
CDR3: CASRGTGFDEQYF
DNA: TGTGCCAGCAGGGGGACAGGGTTCGACGAGCAGTACTTC

J: TRBJ1-6
V: TRBV28
D: TRBD1
size: .
CDR3: CASRPDRVNSPLHF
DNA: TGTGCCAGCAGGCCAGACAGGGTAAATTCACCCCTCCACTTT

J: TRBJ1-5
V: TRBV11-2
D: .
size: .
CDR3: CASSLDGRGGEPQHF
DNA: TGTGCCAGCAGCTTAGATGGGAGGGGCGGAGAGCCCCAGCATTTT

J: TRBJ2-7
V: TRBV3-1/TRBV3-2
D: TRBD2
size: .
CDR3: CASSSQSAGAGYEQYF
DNA: TGTGCCAGCAGCTCACAATCGGCGGGAGCGGGCTACGAGCAGTACTTC

J: TRBJ2-7
V: TRBV5-6
D: TRBD1
size: .
CDR3: CASGTGTGGNEQYF
DNA: TGTGCCAGCGGTACCGGGACAGGGGGTAACGAGCAGTACTTC

J: TRBJ1-2
V: TRBV28
D: TRBD1
size: .
CDR3: CASSRDREVYGYTF
DNA: TGTGCCAGCAGTAGGGACAGGGAGGTCTATGGCTACACCTTC

J: TRBJ2-2
V: TRBV5-6
D: .
size: .
CDR3: CASSLSTGQGDTGELFF
DNA: TGTGCCAGCAGCTTGAGCACAGGGCAGGGAGACACCGGGGAGCTGTTTTTT

J: TRBJ2-3
V: TRBV7-2
D: TRBD2
size: .
CDR3: CASSSSGRAPDTQYF
DNA: TGTGCCAGCAGCTCCAGCGGGAGGGCCCCAGATACGCAGTATTTT

J: TRBJ2-1
V: TRBV6-1
D: TRBD2
size: .
CDR3: CASSGAQSGSQFF
DNA: TGTGCCAGCAGTGGAGCCCAAAGCGGGAGCCAGTTCTTC

J: TRBJ2-7
V: TRBV28
D: .
size: few
CDR3: CASSGLNSYEQYF
DNA: TGTGCCAGCTCGGGACTTAACTCCTACGAGCAGTACTTC

J: TRBJ2-1
V: TRBV18
D: TRBD2
size: .
CDR3: CASSPWTSGYNEQFF
DNA: TGTGCCAGCTCACCATGGACTAGCGGCTACAATGAGCAGTTCTTC

J: TRBJ2-5
V: TRBV4-2
D: .
size: .
CDR3: CASSQDLRRGRETQYF
DNA: TGTGCCAGCAGCCAAGATTTGAGGAGGGGTCGTGAGACCCAGTACTTC

J: TRBJ1-2
V: TRBV12-3/TRBV12-4
D: TRBD1
size: .
CDR3: CASSLRGPYGYTF
DNA: TGTGCCAGCAGTTTGAGGGGGCCCTATGGCTACACCTTC

J: TRBJ2-5
V: TRBV7-2
D: .
size: .
CDR3: CASSLGAEETQYF
DNA: TGTGCCAGCAGCTTAGGGGCAGAAGAGACCCAGTACTTC

J: TRBJ2-7
V: TRBV6-5
D: .
size: .
CDR3: CASSYSQGRQYF
DNA: TGTGCCAGCAGTTACTCACAGGGTAGGCAGTACTTC

J: TRBJ2-1
V: TRBV12-2
D: .
size: .
CDR3: CASRLARGSYNEQFF
DNA: TGTGCAAGTCGCTTAGCGCGGGGTAGCTACAATGAGCAGTTCTTC

J: TRBJ1-1
V: TRBV27
D: .
size: once
CDR3: CASSHFGTEAFF
DNA: TGTGCCAGCAGTCATTTCGGCACTGAAGCTTTCTTT

J: TRBJ2-7
V: TRBV5-1
D: TRBD2
size: .
CDR3: CASSFSGSSYEQYF
DNA: TGCGCCAGCAGCTTTAGCGGGAGCTCCTACGAGCAGTACTTC

J: TRBJ1-5
V: TRBV6-5
D: TRBD1
size: .
CDR3: CASTDRVSNQPQHF
DNA: TGTGCCAGCACCGACAGGGTGAGCAATCAGCCCCAGCATTTT

J: TRBJ2-4
V: TRBV5-5
D: TRBD1
size: .
CDR3: CASSTVTGTVAKNIQYF
DNA: TGTGCCAGCAGCACAGTGACAGGGACGGTAGCCAAAAACATTCAGTACTTC

J: TRBJ2-7
V: TRBV7-9
D: .
size: .
CDR3: CASSLGGLYEQYF
DNA: TGTGCCAGCAGCTTAGGGGGCCTGTACGAGCAGTACTTC

J: TRBJ2-1
V: TRBV7-8
D: TRBD2
size: .
CDR3: CASTQLALAGGQGEQFF
DNA: TGTGCCAGCACACAATTAGCACTAGCGGGAGGGCAAGGTGAGCAGTTCTTC

J: TRBJ2-1
V: TRBV7-2
D: .
size: .
CDR3: CASSGRSGYNEQFF
DNA: TGTGCCAGCAGTGGGAGAAGTGGGTACAATGAGCAGTTCTTC

J: TRBJ1-6
V: TRBV28
D: .
size: .
CDR3: CASRFQGWDSPLHF
DNA: TGTGCCAGCAGATTCCAGGGGTGGGATTCACCCCTCCACTTT

J: TRBJ1-1
V: TRBV24-1
D: TRBD1
size: once
CDR3: CATRGGDRGGISTEAFF
DNA: TGTGCCACCAGGGGTGGGGACAGGGGAGGGATAAGCACTGAAGCTTTCTTT

J: TRBJ2-7
V: TRBV6-2/TRBV6-3
D: .
size: .
CDR3: CASSYPTGGPPTYEQYF
DNA: TGTGCCAGCAGTTACCCCACTGGGGGCCCACCTACCTACGAGCAGTACTTC

J: TRBJ2-2
V: TRBV6-5
D: .
size: .
CDR3: CASSRQRPNTGELFF
DNA: TGTGCCAGCAGCCGACAACGACCGAACACCGGGGAGCTGTTTTTT

J: TRBJ2-1
V: TRBV5-8
D: .
size: .
CDR3: CASSLALAALNEQFF
DNA: TGTGCCAGCAGCTTGGCCCTGGCGGCGCTCAATGAGCAGTTCTTC

J: TRBJ2-6
V: TRBV9
D: .
size: once
CDR3: CASSVWGVSGANVLTF
DNA: TGTGCCAGCAGCGTATGGGGGGTCTCCGGGGCCAACGTCCTGACTTTC

J: TRBJ1-4
V: TRBV5-8
D: .
size: .
CDR3: CASNPGHREKLFF
DNA: TGTGCCAGCAACCCCGGACATCGGGAAAAACTGTTTTTT

J: TRBJ2-7
V: TRBV4-3
D: .
size: .
CDR3: CASSQDSGSPEQYF
DNA: TGCGCCAGCAGCCAAGATTCAGGTTCACCCGAGCAGTACTTC

J: TRBJ2-1
V: TRBV28
D: .
size: .
CDR3: CASSLSQGFLYNEQFF
DNA: TGTGCCAGCAGTTTATCTCAGGGTTTTCTCTACAATGAGCAGTTCTTC

J: TRBJ1-1
V: TRBV6-5
D: TRBD1
size: once
CDR3: CASSYFVGTANTEAFF
DNA: TGTGCCAGCAGTTACTTTGTGGGGACAGCGAACACTGAAGCTTTCTTT

J: TRBJ1-6
V: TRBV10-2
D: TRBD1
size: .
CDR3: CASSRQGGDNSPLHF
DNA: TGCGCCAGCAGCAGACAGGGAGGTGATAATTCACCCCTCCACTTT

J: TRBJ2-7
V: TRBV11-2
D: .
size: .
CDR3: CASSLGEGATYEQYF
DNA: TGTGCCAGCAGCTTAGGTGAGGGAGCCACCTACGAGCAGTACTTC

J: TRBJ1-4
V: TRBV6-5
D: TRBD1
size: .
CDR3: CASRRGTGRAEKLFF
DNA: TGTGCCAGCAGGAGGGGGACAGGGCGAGCGGAAAAACTGTTTTTT

J: TRBJ2-1
V: TRBV5-8
D: TRBD2
size: .
CDR3: CASSWGTSGDINEQFF
DNA: TGTGCCAGCAGCTGGGGGACTAGCGGAGATATCAATGAGCAGTTCTTC

J: TRBJ2-7
V: TRBV10-3
D: TRBD1
size: few
CDR3: CAIRATGTESYEQYF
DNA: TGTGCCATCCGGGCCACCGGGACAGAATCCTACGAGCAGTACTTC

J: TRBJ2-7
V: TRBV7-9
D: .
size: once
CDR3: CASSLVGGGYEQYF
DNA: TGTGCCAGCAGCTTAGTTGGGGGCGGCTACGAGCAGTACTTC

J: TRBJ2-7
V: TRBV10-1
D: .
size: few
CDR3: CASSAGRSYEQYF
DNA: TGCGCCAGCAGTGCAGGGCGCTCCTACGAGCAGTACTTC

J: TRBJ2-3
V: TRBV4-3
D: TRBD2
size: .
CDR3: CASSPGLAATSTDTQYF
DNA: TGCGCCAGCAGCCCCGGACTAGCGGCAACTAGCACAGATACGCAGTATTTT

J: TRBJ1-1
V: TRBV6-1
D: .
size: .
CDR3: CASSEGPGAEAFF
DNA: TGTGCCAGCAGTGAAGGCCCCGGGGCTGAAGCTTTCTTT

J: TRBJ2-7
V: TRBV19
D: .
size: .
CDR3: CASSIGEYSYEQYF
DNA: TGTGCCAGTAGTATAGGAGAATACTCCTACGAGCAGTACTTC